This TCR beta chain was captured in a study of memory CD4+ T cells and cytomegalovirus serostatus. Study observations and caveats: About two fifths of the roughly 160 known CMV-associated TCRbeta sequences appeared in CD4+ memory.

There are 14 residues in the CDR3. CDR1 and CDR2 (germline): SGHRS, YFSETQ. Trimming left V 5 bases short and J 1 base short, with 12 bases between. To note about this clone: Its antigen is as yet unknown.

The sort gate was single viable CD3+CD4+CD8-CD45RO+ cells for memory CD4+ T cells. Donors' CMV status reflects serum IgG against pp150, pp28, p38, p52. Original processing methods: Out-of-frame sequences were removed, leaving roughly 2,200,000 distinct TCRbeta sequences. Generated by immunoSEQ multiplex PCR, the TCRdb table keeps only in-frame clones and is missing some. That table is the source of V, J and clone size, and D and trimming were worked out from the DNA. The sample has roughly 86,000 clones, 75% to 90% seen once. The sample was memory CD4+ T cells from blood. This chain joins TRBV5-1 and TRBJ1-1; D call uncertain. The TCR sequence derives from an adult in good health and CMV-seropositive. The CDR3 region has the DNA TGCGCCAGCAGTTCGAACACCGGGAACACTGAAGCTTTCTTT. Translating it yields CASSSNTGNTEAFF.